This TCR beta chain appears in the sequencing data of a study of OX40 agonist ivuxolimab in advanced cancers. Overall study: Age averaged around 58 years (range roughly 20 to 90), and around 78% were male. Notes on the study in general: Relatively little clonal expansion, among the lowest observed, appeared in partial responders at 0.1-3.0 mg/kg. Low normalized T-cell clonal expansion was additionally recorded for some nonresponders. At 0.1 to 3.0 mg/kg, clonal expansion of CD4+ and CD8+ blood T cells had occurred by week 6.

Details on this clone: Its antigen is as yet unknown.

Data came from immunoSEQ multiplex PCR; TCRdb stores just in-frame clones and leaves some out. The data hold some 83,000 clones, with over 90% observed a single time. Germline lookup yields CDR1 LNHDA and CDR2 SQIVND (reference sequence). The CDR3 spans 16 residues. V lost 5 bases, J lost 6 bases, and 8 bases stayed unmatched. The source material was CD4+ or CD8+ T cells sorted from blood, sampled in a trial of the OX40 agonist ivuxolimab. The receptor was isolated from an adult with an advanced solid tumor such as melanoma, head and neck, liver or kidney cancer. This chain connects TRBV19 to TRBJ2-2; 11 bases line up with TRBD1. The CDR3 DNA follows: TGTGCCAGTAGTGCGGGGACAGGGGGATTTTCCGGGGAGCTGTTTTTT. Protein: CASSAGTGGFSGELFF.